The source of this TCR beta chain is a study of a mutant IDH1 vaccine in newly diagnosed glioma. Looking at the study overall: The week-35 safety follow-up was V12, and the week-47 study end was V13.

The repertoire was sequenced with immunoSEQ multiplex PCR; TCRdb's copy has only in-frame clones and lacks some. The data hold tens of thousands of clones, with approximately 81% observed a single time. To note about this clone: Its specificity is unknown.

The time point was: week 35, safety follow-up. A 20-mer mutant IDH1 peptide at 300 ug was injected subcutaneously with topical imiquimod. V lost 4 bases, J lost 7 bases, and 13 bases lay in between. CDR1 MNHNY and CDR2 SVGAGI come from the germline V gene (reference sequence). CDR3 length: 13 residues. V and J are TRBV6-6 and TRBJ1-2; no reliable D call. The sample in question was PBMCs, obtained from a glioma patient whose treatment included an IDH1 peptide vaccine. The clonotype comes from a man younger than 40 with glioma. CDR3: CASSLLEGAGYTF. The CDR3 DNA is TGTGCCAGCAGTTTATTGGAGGGTGCTGGCTACACCTTC.